The clone carrying this T cell receptor (beta chain) was observed a few times. Its antigen is currently unknown. The sample is drawn from a study of blood T cells in healthy people across ages. Study-level findings and limits: Both naive CD4+ cell counts and diversity were greater in long-lived donors than in aged donors. Naive T cell percentage showed a strong correlation with the diversity of TCR beta. Calculation of diversity from one million T cells yielded estimates considered to be underestimates.

The ends lost 2 bases at V and 2 bases at J; junction bases unmatched: 2. The CDR3 runs 15 residues. CDR1 and CDR2 (germline): ENHRY, SYGVKD. A J-beta primer mix and a sample-barcoded 5' primer were used in a second PCR of roughly 6 to 11 cycles. The template-switch adaptor was a 5' adaptor with 12 random nucleotides. It tagged each cDNA molecule. TCRdb processed the 5' RACE reads anew with MiXCR; each CDR3 protein has one entry. The data contain about 1.4 million distinct CDR3 sequences, around 59% of them singletons. The gene calls are TRBV10-3 and TRBJ2-1, with 8 bases lining up with TRBD2. Sequenced sample: blood. The sequence was obtained from a man aged 18 to 29 in good health. The CDR3 DNA is TGTGCCATCAGTGAGGAAGCGGGAGCCTACAATGAGCAGTTCTTC. The encoded protein is CAISEEAGAYNEQFF.